This T cell receptor (beta chain) originates from a study of response to subunit inactivated influenza vaccine. V was pared by 0 bases and J by 10 bases, with 11 bases between. The length of the CDR3 is 14 residues. Looked up from germline, CDR1 is SGHRS and CDR2 is YFSETQ. Regarding this clonotype: Its antigen is unknown.

Study-level findings and limits: It was the authors' suggestion that each seasonal influenza vaccination recruits few new T cells.

TCRdb fed the RT-PCR reads into MiXCR, producing one record per CDR3 protein. The sample contains 860,000 or so distinct CDR3 sequences, around 20% of which appear only once. The clonotype originates from a man aged 50-59 years who received an inactivated influenza vaccine. The chain combines TRBV5-1 with TRBJ1-6; D gene ambiguous. The sample was PBMCs from blood, taken more than 4 days after vaccination. The CDR3 DNA is TGCGCCAGCAGCTTGGAGCCAGTCGGATCACCCCTCCACTTT. Its protein is CASSLEPVGSPLHF.